This T cell receptor beta chain emerged from a study of blood T cell repertoires in COVID-19. Across the whole study: In each case, the material was cDNA or gDNA derived from T cells, B-cell-depleted T cells, or PBMCs.

Per the study methods: Estimates of nucleated cell counts were drawn from the amplification of reference gene primers. Assay used: immunoSEQ multiplex PCR; TCRdb lists only in-frame clones, some missing. Clonal size and the V and J genes are those of that table, whereas D and trimming came from the DNA. The repertoire includes some 100,000 clones, 80% to 95% of them detected once, and approximately 5.1% sits in the top ten. This clone was counted once. The germline V gene has CDR1 MNHEY and CDR2 SVGAGI. V dropped 2 bases and J dropped 7 bases, with 15 bases sitting between them. The CDR3 extends over 15 amino acids.

The clonotype comes from a man between 65 and 79 years old with acute or convalescent COVID-19. Sequencing input: peripheral blood. The chain recombines TRBV6-5 with TRBJ1-3, with TRBD1 as a possible D gene (5 bases). The CDR3 loop reads CASSYGTAPGNTIYF. The CDR3 coding sequence is TGTGCCAGCAGTTACGGCACAGCACCAGGGAACACCATATATTTT.